The rows below give T cell receptor beta chains drawn from one sample of a study of blood T cell repertoires in COVID-19. Profiled with immunoSEQ multiplex PCR; TCRdb holds only in-frame clones, not every one. This sample carries roughly 80,000 clones, 75% to 90% of them seen once, and the ten largest clones take 4.5% to 7%. Sequencing input: peripheral blood. These receptors came from a man in his 60s with active or convalescent COVID-19. Each CDR3 is given with its conserved first and last residue. The order of the fields is V gene, J gene, clone size, D gene, CDR3 protein, CDR3 DNA. The D gene is left open where the match is weak. A clone size is listed for some rows: how often the clone was seen (once, few, many), or a class if it is expanded.

>TRBV30|TRBJ1-6|-|TRBD1
CAWSRGTESPLHF
TGTGCCTGGAGCAGGGGGACGGAATCACCCCTCCACTTT
>TRBV19|TRBJ2-3|-|TRBD2
CASSKGLAGETITDTQYF
TGTGCCAGTAGTAAGGGACTAGCGGGGGAAACTATCACAGATACGCAGTATTTT
>TRBV7-3|TRBJ2-7|few|-
CASSLTPGGLYEQYF
TGTGCCAGCAGCTTAACTCCAGGGGGGCTCTACGAGCAGTACTTC
>TRBV30|TRBJ1-6|-|-
CAWSVSGGGSPLHF
TGTGCCTGGAGTGTATCCGGGGGAGGATCACCCCTCCACTTT
>TRBV24-1|TRBJ1-6|once|-
CATSEYDEEPSSYNSPLHF
TGTGCCACCAGTGAGTATGACGAGGAGCCGAGCTCCTATAATTCACCCCTCCACTTT
>TRBV9|TRBJ2-3|-|-
CASSVGAGAGTDTQYF
TGTGCCAGCAGCGTAGGGGCAGGCGCCGGCACAGATACGCAGTATTTT
>TRBV7-9|TRBJ2-1|-|-
CASSFASGPNEQFF
TGTGCCAGCAGCTTCGCTTCAGGGCCCAATGAGCAGTTCTTC
>TRBV29-1|TRBJ2-5|-|TRBD1
CSVLPGGAVETQYF
TGCAGCGTTCTCCCAGGGGGCGCGGTTGAGACCCAGTACTTC
>TRBV6-5|TRBJ1-1|-|-
CASSYGLRGGTEAFF
TGTGCCAGCAGTTACGGTTTAAGGGGGGGAACTGAAGCTTTCTTT
>TRBV7-2|TRBJ1-3|-|TRBD1
CASSLGTGNSGNTIYF
TGTGCCAGCAGCTTAGGGACAGGGAACTCTGGAAACACCATATATTTT
>TRBV27|TRBJ1-2|-|-
CASSPLRGGDYGYTF
TGTGCCAGCAGTCCCCTGAGGGGGGGCGACTATGGCTACACCTTC
>TRBV5-1|TRBJ2-3|-|-
CASSLGGRLSTDTQYF
TGCGCCAGCAGCTTGGGAGGCCGCCTTAGCACAGATACGCAGTATTTT
>TRBV11-3|TRBJ2-1|-|-
CASSSSSNEQFF
TGTGCCAGCAGCAGTAGCAGCAATGAGCAGTTCTTC